This TCR beta chain was captured by sequencing in a study of CD8+CD57+ T cells in acquired aplastic anemia. As to this clonotype: Its antigen is as yet unknown.

Points from the study as a whole: Sharing between patients and controls was observed for about 27 CD8+ CDR3 sequences.

Patients picked for sequencing had shown CD8+CD57+ cell expansion detected by flow cytometry. The patients all had a severe acquired aplastic anemia diagnosis. Blood sampling was performed on the patients, and none of them had received therapy by then. Genomic DNA served as template for TCR beta VDJ and CDR3 profiling. TCRdb recomputed calls from the reads with MiXCR, one row per CDR3 protein. Found here are fewer than 200,000 distinct CDR3 sequences, around half of them singletons; the top ten hold about 1%. The sequence derives from a human donor with aplastic anemia. Sequencing was done on a sample of sorted CD4+, CD8+, or CD8+CD57+ T cells (not recorded which) from PBMCs.

CDR3 sequence reads: CAISASGRNTGELFF. The CDR3 DNA follows: TGTGCCATCAGTGCTAGCGGGAGGAACACCGGGGAGCTGTTTTTT. This chain uses TRBV10-3 with TRBJ2-2, with 10 nucleotides matching TRBD2. The CDR3 consists of 15 residues. The germline V gene encodes CDR1 ENHRY and CDR2 SYGVKD. Trimming removed 4 bases from V and 1 base from J; junction bases left unmatched: 0.